This TCR beta chain emerged from a study of T cells in localized non-small cell lung cancer. The CDR3 extends over 15 amino acids. Germline assignment: CDR1 MNHNY and CDR2 SVGAGI (reference sequence). After removal of 7 bases from V and 5 bases from J, the junction contained 8 bases not matched to a gene. Notes on the study in general: Because only a single region of the tumor was sequenced, heterogeneity remains possible. The study found T cell clonality highest in uninvolved adjacent lung, above tumor.

On this clone itself: The target antigen is unknown.

This table comes from immunoSEQ multiplex PCR, and its TCRdb copy is limited to in-frame clones, with some not included. The table has approximately 30,000 clones, about 92% seen once. The chain couples TRBV6-6 to TRBJ2-2; 9 bases are shared with TRBD1. This sequence was found in a female donor over 55 with stage I lung adenocarcinoma. Sample: peripheral blood, taken before any cancer treatment. CDR3 coding DNA: TGTGCCAGCACCCCCGGACAGGGGAAGACCGGGGAGCTGTTTTTT. It translates to CASTPGQGKTGELFF.